The 30 T cell receptor beta chains below were found in one sample sequenced in a study of blood T cell repertoires in COVID-19. TCRdb's copy holds only in-frame clones and misses some; the assay was immunoSEQ multiplex PCR. Of about 68,000 clones listed, about 91% are singletons. The material sequenced was peripheral blood. The receptors originated from a man aged 40-49 years with COVID-19, enrolled during active disease.

The rearrangement uses TRBV5-1 and TRBJ1-2; no definite D call. With 4 bases removed from V and 4 bases from J, the gap between germline ends came to 11 bases. The CDR3 contains 13 residues. Germline V gives CDR1 SGHRS, CDR2 YFSETQ. CDR3 sequence reads: CASSLVEAYGYTF. DNA for the CDR3: TGCGCCAGCAGCCTCGTCGAGGCCTATGGCTACACCTTC.

The V call is TRBV7-2, the J call TRBJ1-2; TRBD1 matches 7 bases. The CDR3 has 15 residues. After removal of 0 bases from V and 2 bases from J, the junction contained 3 bases not matched to a gene. CDR1 and CDR2 from the germline V gene are SGHTA and FQGNSA. CDR3 amino acids: CASSLAPGQNYGYTF. The CDR3, as DNA: TGTGCCAGCAGCTTAGCCCCGGGACAGAACTATGGCTACACCTTC.

The rearrangement links TRBV6-1 to TRBJ1-5; D gene ambiguous. Trimming pared 2 bases from V and 3 bases from J, leaving 5 bases between. Germline V gene lookup returns CDR1 MNHNS and CDR2 SASEGT. CDR3 length equals 13 residues. CDR3 region: CASSEHFNQPQHF. CDR3 coding DNA: TGTGCCAGCAGTGAACACTTCAATCAGCCCCAGCATTTT.

The chain combines TRBV5-5 with TRBJ2-3, with 7 positions matching TRBD2. The germline CDR1 and CDR2 sequences are SGHKS and YYEKEE (reference sequence). The CDR3 loop spans 11 amino acids. Trimming at V came to 2 bases and at J to 15 bases, leaving 6 bases not matched to a gene. CDR3 in DNA: TGTGCCAGCAGCTTCCTAGCGGTAGAATATTTT. This gives the protein CASSFLAVEYF.

Note on this clone: The junction differs from germline at one of its ends, possibly a read error. This chain links TRBV19 with TRBJ1-5; no definite D call. Germline values: CDR1 LNHDA, CDR2 SQIVND (reference sequence). The CDR3 spans 12 residues. The CDR3 loop is CASWTEDQPQHF. The CDR3 region has the DNA TGTGCCAGCTGGACTGAGGATCAACCCCAGCATTTT.

The chain combines TRBV11-2 with TRBJ2-6, with D uncertain. Trimming left V 0 bases short and J 1 base short, with 7 bases between. CDR1 and CDR2 from the germline V gene are SGHAT and FQNNGV. The CDR3 extends over 16 amino acids. The DNA of the CDR3 is TGTGCCAGCAGCTTAGACAGTGGTTCTGGGGCCAACGTCCTGACTTTC. It specifies CASSLDSGSGANVLTF.

The rearrangement joins TRBV4-1 to TRBJ2-2, with TRBD2 matching 9 bases. V shed 1 base, J shed 1 base, and the junction held 7 bases outside the gene matches. The CDR3 extends over 18 amino acids. Per germline, CDR1 MGHRA and CDR2 YSYEKL. The CDR3 spells CASSQGGRGGKNTGELFF. CDR3 sequence (DNA): TGCGCCAGCAGCCAAGGAGGGCGGGGGGGGAAGAACACCGGGGAGCTGTTTTTT.

The chain joins TRBV7-2 to TRBJ2-3; TRBD1 matches 9 bases. Trimming took 5 bases from V and 2 from J; bases not matched to a gene: 14. There are 18 residues in the CDR3. Germline CDR1 SGHTA, CDR2 FQGNSA. The CDR3 reads CASSLRTGAFANTDTQYF. The CDR3 bases are TGTGCCAGCAGCCTCCGGACAGGGGCCTTCGCTAACACAGATACGCAGTATTTT.

J is TRBJ2-5 and V is TRBV30; D is unclear. The CDR3 loop spans 12 amino acids. The germline gives CDR1 GTSNPN, CDR2 SVGIG (reference sequence). Trimming shortened V by 6 bases and J by 4 bases, and 12 bases separated the two germline ends. Here the CDR3 DNA reads TGTGCCTGCAGACTTGGAGTAGAGACCCAGTACTTC. This codes for CACRLGVETQYF.

The rearrangement uses TRBV4-2 and TRBJ1-2, with D perhaps matching TRBD1 (5 bases). The CDR3 spans 13 residues. V was pared by 2 bases and J by 8 bases, with 12 bases between. The germline V gene has CDR1 LGHNA and CDR2 YNFKEQ. The CDR3 protein is CASSQIREGGYTF. Here the CDR3 DNA reads TGTGCCAGCAGCCAAATCAGGGAAGGCGGCTACACCTTC.

This rearrangement joins TRBV4-2 to TRBJ2-5, with 12 bases identical to TRBD2. Germline CDR1 LGHNA, CDR2 YNFKEQ. J lost 5 bases, V lost 0 bases, and 10 bases had no gene match. CDR3 length equals 18 residues. DNA of the CDR3: TGTGCCAGCAGCCAAGAACGGGCTAGCGGGGGGGCCGGGGAGACCCAGTACTTC. Its protein product is CASSQERASGGAGETQYF.

In its sample, this clone was seen once. The V gene is TRBV11-3, the J gene TRBJ2-1; D is uncertain. The V gene's germline CDR1 is SGHNT and CDR2 YENEEA. CDR3 length: 12 residues. V lost 3 bases to trimming and J lost 10 bases, with 10 bases between them. CDR3 DNA: TGTGCCAGCAGCTTCCCCCTAATGGAGCAGTTCTTC. Encoded protein: CASSFPLMEQFF.

This clone was observed once. The V gene is TRBV13, the J gene TRBJ2-7; a weak D match, TRBD2 (5 bases). The germline CDR1 and CDR2 sequences are PRHDT and FYEKMQ (reference sequence). V was pared by 5 bases and J by 2 bases, with 16 bases between. This CDR3 contains 15 residues. The CDR3 DNA reads as TGTGCCAGCAGCCCCCCGGGAAGGGCCGCCTACGAGCAGTACTTC. The encoded protein is CASSPPGRAAYEQYF. Variable domain in full (rest from reference TRBV13 and TRBJ2-7): AAGVIQSPRHLIKEKRETATLKCYPIPRHDTVYWYQQGPGQDPQFLISFYEKMQSDKGSIPDRFSAQQFSDYHSELNMSSLELGDSALYFCASSPPGRAAYEQYFGPGTRLTVT.

The chain combines TRBV18 with TRBJ2-2; no clear D gene. V lost 6 bases to trimming and J lost 3 bases, with 23 bases between them. Germline V gene sequence: CDR1 KGHSH, CDR2 LQKENI. The CDR3 spans 18 residues. The chain's CDR3 is CASSPRGGPDADTGELFF. The CDR3, as DNA: TGTGCCAGCTCCCCGCGTGGTGGGCCTGACGCAGACACCGGGGAGCTGTTTTTT. Variable domain in full (rest from reference TRBV18 and TRBJ2-2): NAGVMQNPRHLVRRRGQEARLRCSPMKGHSHVYWYRQLPEEGLKFMVYLQKENIIDESGMPKERFSAEFPKEGPSILRIQQVVRGDSAAYFCASSPRGGPDADTGELFFGEGSRLTVL.

The chain employs TRBV6-5 and TRBJ2-7; tentative D call: TRBD2 (6 bases). The CDR3 totals 11 residues. Trimming took 5 bases from V and 6 from J, leaving 8 bases between them. Germline CDR1 and CDR2: MNHEY and SVGAGI. The CDR3 nucleotides are TGTGCCAGCAGTATGGGAGGCGAGCAGTACTTC. It encodes CASSMGGEQYF.

The genes are TRBV19 and TRBJ1-5; D gene ambiguous. V lost 8 bases, J lost 0 bases, and 14 bases lay in between. Germline assignment: CDR1 LNHDA and CDR2 SQIVND (reference sequence). This CDR3 contains 15 residues. The CDR3 DNA is TGTGCCAGTGGGCGGGCACAGATTAGCAATCAGCCCCAGCATTTT. It is translated as CASGRAQISNQPQHF. The full variable domain, in which reference TRBV19 and TRBJ1-5 provide the parts outside the CDR3, is DGGITQSPKYLFRKEGQNVTLSCEQNLNHDAMYWYRQDPGQGLRLIYYSQIVNDFQKGDIAEGYSVSREKKESFPLTVTSAQKNPTAFYLCASGRAQISNQPQHFGDGTRLSIL.

In this sample, this clone turned up once. The V call is TRBV5-4, the J call TRBJ2-2, with 9 bases matching TRBD2. The V and J ends lost 1 base and 6 bases, in that order; junction bases with no gene match: 7. Per germline, CDR1 SGHNT and CDR2 YYREEE (reference sequence). This CDR3 contains 16 residues. The CDR3 protein is CASSLWLAGWSGELFF. DNA for the CDR3: TGTGCCAGCAGCTTGTGGCTAGCGGGGTGGTCCGGGGAGCTGTTTTTT.

The V and J genes are TRBV30 and TRBJ2-3; D is ambiguous. Germline V gene sequence: CDR1 GTSNPN, CDR2 SVGIG (reference sequence). The CDR3 has 14 residues. V shed 3 bases and J shed 3 bases, with 13 bases lying between them. The CDR3 is CAWSLLGSTDTQYF. In nucleotides, the CDR3 is TGTGCCTGGAGCCTCCTAGGATCAACAGATACGCAGTATTTT.

This chain connects TRBV11-2 to TRBJ2-1, with D perhaps matching TRBD1 (5 bases). The CDR3 loop spans 15 amino acids. V lost 0 bases to trimming and J lost 6 bases, with 12 bases between them. CDR1 and CDR2 from the germline V gene are SGHAT and FQNNGV. Here the CDR3 DNA reads TGTGCCAGCAGCTTAGAAGTGGACAACCCCAATGAGCAGTTCTTC. Translating it yields CASSLEVDNPNEQFF.

This chain uses TRBV10-2 with TRBJ2-3; a weak D match, TRBD1 (5 bases). Germline values: CDR1 WSHSY, CDR2 SAAADI. CDR3 length equals 14 residues. V was trimmed by 4 bases and J by 1 base, leaving 9 bases between them. CDR3 bases: TGCGCCAGCAGTGGACAGCAACGCACAGATACGCAGTATTTT. As protein: CASSGQQRTDTQYF.

The J gene is TRBJ2-1, the V gene TRBV7-3; D uncertain. The CDR3 consists of 15 residues. The V and J ends lost 5 bases and 0 bases respectively, with 11 bases between them. Germline V gene data show CDR1 as SGHTA and CDR2 as FQGTGA. The CDR3 is CASSTNRGSYNEQFF. DNA for the CDR3: TGTGCCAGCAGCACGAATCGAGGCTCCTACAATGAGCAGTTCTTC.

V is TRBV19 and J is TRBJ1-5, with TRBD1 identical over 11 bases. The CDR3 is 17 amino acids. V lost 4 bases, J lost 5 bases, and 10 bases stayed unmatched. CDR1 is LNHDA and CDR2 is SQIVND in the germline V gene (reference sequence). CDR3 bases: TGTGCCAGTAGTAGGGGACAGGGGGATCTCGGGGATCAGCCCCAGCATTTT. This codes for CASSRGQGDLGDQPQHF.

The chain has TRBV7-6 and TRBJ2-1; TRBD2 is a possible D gene (5 bases). This CDR3 has 13 amino acids. Germline CDR1 and CDR2: SGHVS and FNYEAQ. V dropped 4 bases and J dropped 6 bases, with 10 bases sitting between them. The CDR3 spells CASSSRRGNEQFF. The CDR3 DNA sequence: TGTGCCAGCAGCTCTCGCCGGGGCAATGAGCAGTTCTTC.

The chain couples TRBV30 to TRBJ2-7; tentatively, D is TRBD2 (5 bases). The V gene's germline CDR1 is GTSNPN and CDR2 SVGIG (reference sequence). Trimming stripped 3 bases from V and 8 bases from J, with 20 bases between. The CDR3 is 14 residues long. CDR3 region: CAWRAGIGVLQQYF. CDR3 DNA sequence: TGTGCCTGGAGGGCCGGGATTGGAGTACTGCAGCAGTACTTC.

This sequence joins TRBV5-4 and TRBJ2-1, with 8 positions matching TRBD2. This CDR3 is 16 amino acids long. Trimming cost V 7 bases and J 0 bases; bases outside gene matches: 9. In germline, CDR1 is SGHNT, CDR2 YYREEE (reference sequence). CDR3 region: CASGPQRGLSYNEQFF. The CDR3 nucleotides are TGTGCCAGCGGCCCTCAGCGGGGGCTCTCCTACAATGAGCAGTTCTTC.

DNA of the CDR3: TGTGCCAGCAGTTTCCAGGGGGGAACTGAAGCTTTCTTT. This codes for CASSFQGGTEAFF. This rearrangement joins TRBV6-5 to TRBJ1-1; the match to TRBD1 covers 7 bases. The V gene end was trimmed by 4 bases and the J gene end by 5 bases; junction bases not matched to a gene: 4. Germline CDR1 reads MNHEY; CDR2 reads SVGAGI. CDR3 size: 13 residues.

The rearrangement links TRBV25-1 to TRBJ1-2; no clear D. Trimming shortened V by 6 bases and J by 6 bases, and 8 bases separated the two germline ends. The CDR3 totals 11 residues. Germline CDR1 is MGHDK and CDR2 is SYGVNS. CDR3: CASRTTDGYTF. The CDR3 coding sequence is TGTGCCAGCAGAACCACGGATGGCTACACCTTC.

This sequence joins TRBV10-3 and TRBJ1-1; 9 nucleotides align to TRBD1. Trimming cost V 7 bases and J 1 base; bases outside gene matches: 10. The germline V gene has CDR1 ENHRY and CDR2 SYGVKD. This CDR3 region has 16 residues. CDR3 coding DNA: TGTGCCATCAATCGAGGGACAGGGTTCTCGAACACTGAAGCTTTCTTT. Its protein product is CAINRGTGFSNTEAFF.

The chain employs TRBV27 and TRBJ2-1, with D possibly TRBD2 on 5 matching bases. CDR1 and CDR2 (germline): MNHEY, SMNVEV (reference sequence). The CDR3 length is 15 residues. V was trimmed by 0 bases and J by 4 bases, leaving 10 bases between them. CDR3 in amino acids: CASSLSAGQYNEQFF. For the CDR3, the DNA is TGTGCCAGCAGTTTATCCGCGGGCCAGTACAATGAGCAGTTCTTC.

This chain joins TRBV3-1 (or the pseudogene TRBV3-2) and TRBJ2-5; the match to TRBD2 covers 10 bases. This CDR3 has 17 residues. CDR1 is LGHDT, CDR2 YNNKEL, per germline (reference sequence). The J segment lost 3 bases and the V segment lost 1 base, leaving 8 bases of the junction unmatched. The CDR3 DNA sequence: TGTGCCAGCAGCCAAGGGGGAGCGGGGGGGTCTAAAGAGACCCAGTACTTC. It specifies CASSQGGAGGSKETQYF.